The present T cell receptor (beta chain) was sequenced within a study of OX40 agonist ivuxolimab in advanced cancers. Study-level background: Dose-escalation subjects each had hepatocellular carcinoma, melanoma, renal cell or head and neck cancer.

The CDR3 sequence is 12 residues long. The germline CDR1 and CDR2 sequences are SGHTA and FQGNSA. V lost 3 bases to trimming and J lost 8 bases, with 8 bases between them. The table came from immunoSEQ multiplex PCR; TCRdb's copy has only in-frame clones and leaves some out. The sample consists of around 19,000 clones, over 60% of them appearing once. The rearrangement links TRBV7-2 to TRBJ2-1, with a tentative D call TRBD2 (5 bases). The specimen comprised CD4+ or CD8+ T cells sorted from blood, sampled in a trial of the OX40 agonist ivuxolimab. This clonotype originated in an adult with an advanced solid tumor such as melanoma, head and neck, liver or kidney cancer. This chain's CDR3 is CASSLLGDEQFF. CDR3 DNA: TGTGCCAGCAGCTTGCTCGGGGATGAGCAGTTCTTC.